The T cell receptor beta chain under discussion was sequenced for a study of cytomegalovirus exposure and HLA in healthy donors. Study conclusions and caveats: Later work found that TCR association rates differed between HLA loci; DRB1 had the most and HLA-C the fewest.

Worth noting for this clone: Its antigen is unidentified.

The CDR3 is made up of 16 amino acids. CDR1 is SGHTS, CDR2 YDEGEE, per germline. J lost 5 bases, V lost 3 bases, and 8 bases had no gene match. Amplification used 60 Vbeta primers and 13 Jbeta primers. TCRdb's copy holds only in-frame clones and misses some; the assay was immunoSEQ multiplex PCR. The table lists more than 85,000 clones, 75% to 80% of them singletons. The sequence came from a young woman in good health and CMV-seronegative. Material for sequencing was PBMCs. This chain joins TRBV5-8 and TRBJ2-5, with 12 bases matching TRBD1. CDR3 DNA: TGTGCCAGCAGCTCACAAGGGACAGGGGGCGCGGAGACCCAGTACTTC. Its protein is CASSSQGTGGAETQYF.